This is a list of T cell receptor beta chains from one sample in a study of blood T cell repertoires in COVID-19. Sequencing used immunoSEQ multiplex PCR; TCRdb keeps in-frame clones, though not all of them. The sample includes 200,000 to 300,000 clones, 75% to 90% seen only once; the top ten take roughly 1.8%. Sequencing input: peripheral blood. Source of these receptors: a young man with active or convalescent COVID-19. Both conserved end residues are part of each CDR3. D genes are given only for firm matches. Size is omitted from some rows. Given values are once, few, many or a class for expanded clones.

V gene	clone size	D gene	J gene	CDR3 DNA	CDR3 protein
TRBV21-1	-	-	TRBJ1-5	TGTGCCAGCAGCAACAGACAGGGAATTTGCAATCAGCCCCAGCATTTT	CASSNRQGICNQPQHF
TRBV7-2	-	TRBD1	TRBJ2-1	TGTGCCAGCAGCTTAGGGGGGACAGGGAGCAATGAGCAGTTCTTC	CASSLGGTGSNEQFF
TRBV5-4	few	TRBD1	TRBJ1-4	TGTGCCAGCAGCCCGACAGGGCTCGGGGCTAATGAAAAACTGTTTTTT	CASSPTGLGANEKLFF
TRBV5-1	-	-	TRBJ1-4	TGCGCCAGCAGCTCAGGAAGGGGATGGGCTAATGAAAAACTGTTTTTT	CASSSGRGWANEKLFF
TRBV6-5	-	-	TRBJ1-2	TGTGCCAGCACCGAACTTGGCTACACCTTC	CASTELGYTF
TRBV4-1	-	TRBD1	TRBJ2-7	TGCGCCAGCAGCCAAGCAGGGGGCAAGACCTACGAGCAGTACTTC	CASSQAGGKTYEQYF
TRBV3-1/TRBV3-2	-	-	TRBJ2-5	TGTGCCAGCAGCCTTCGAACCCTAGGAGGAGAGACCCAGTACTTC	CASSLRTLGGETQYF
TRBV19	once	-	TRBJ2-1	TGTGCCAGTAAAGTTTCTCGGGGTGAGCAGTTCTTC	CASKVSRGEQFF
TRBV2	-	-	TRBJ2-3	TGTGCCAGCAGTCCTACTTCGGGGTGGAATACGCAGTATTTT	CASSPTSGWNTQYF
TRBV4-1	-	TRBD1	TRBJ1-1	TGCGCCAGCAGCAACGGACAGGGGATTGAAGCTTTCTTT	CASSNGQGIEAFF
TRBV4-3	-	-	TRBJ1-6	TGCGCCAGCAGCCAAGCCAGGGCTGGGTCACCCCTCCACTTT	CASSQARAGSPLHF
TRBV30	few	-	TRBJ1-6	TGTGCCTGGAGTCTAGACGCCAGCTCCTATAATTCACCCCTCCACTTT	CAWSLDASSYNSPLHF
TRBV18	few	TRBD1	TRBJ1-2	TGTGCCAGCTCACCGACGGGACAGAGCCACTATGGCTACACCTTC	CASSPTGQSHYGYTF
TRBV4-3	-	-	TRBJ1-2	TGCGCCAGCAGCCAGGAGCCTTCCTATGGCTACACCTTC	CASSQEPSYGYTF
TRBV19	-	TRBD1	TRBJ1-2	TGTGCCAGTACCACCACCGGGACAGGGGCTCGGGGCTACACCTTC	CASTTTGTGARGYTF
TRBV5-1	-	TRBD1	TRBJ1-4	TGCGCCAGCAGCTTGGCACGGACAGGGGATGAAAAACTGTTTTTT	CASSLARTGDEKLFF
TRBV5-1	-	TRBD2	TRBJ2-2	TGCGCCAGCAGCTTACGCGGGGGGGCCCTGACCGGGGAGCTGTTTTTT	CASSLRGGALTGELFF
TRBV18	-	TRBD1	TRBJ2-1	TGTGCCAGCTCACCTCTGGGACAGGGGAAGAATGAGCAGTTCTTC	CASSPLGQGKNEQFF
TRBV19	-	-	TRBJ1-1	TGTGCCAGTAGTCGTCTAGGGGACACTGAAGCTTTCTTT	CASSRLGDTEAFF
TRBV2	-	-	TRBJ2-3	TGTGCCAGCAGTCCGGGGTCTACGCAGTATTTT	CASSPGSTQYF
TRBV5-4	once	-	TRBJ1-4	TGTGCCAGCAGCTTGCAGGGGTTGGAAAAACTGTTTTTT	CASSLQGLEKLFF